This TCR beta chain was captured by sequencing in a study of human T cells and chemical hapten exposure. Study-wide context: There were per-sample TCR yield variations, arising mainly from small pooled library volume differences. Broader study findings: Sensitizing with DPC caused no change in TCRs above 1 in 1000 frequency.

Time point indicated: healthy volunteer bleed at 2 weeks. The authors extracted total RNA from unfractionated whole blood. A remark on this clonotype: What it recognizes is unknown.

Each cDNA molecule in the library carried unique molecular identifiers. The authors' processing: Sequenced samples showed a median of approximately 100,000 TCRs each, with counts running from approximately 20,000 to 700,000. TCRdb redid the calling of the RACE reads with MiXCR, one entry per CDR3 protein. The V and J calls reflect TCRdb's pipeline rather than the authors' work. This sample has about 130,000 distinct CDR3 sequences, with approximately 9% found just once. Looked up from germline, CDR1 is SGHTA and CDR2 is FQGNSA. Trimming stripped 6 bases from V and 2 bases from J, with 14 bases between. The CDR3 extends over 14 amino acids.

The clonotype originates from a male donor in good health. Some clones in this sample may be carry-over from other donors' samples. V is TRBV7-2 and J is TRBJ2-7; a possible D gene is TRBD2 (6 bases). Material for sequencing was whole blood. The DNA for the CDR3 is TGTGCCAGCAGTGTTATTAGCGGAACCTACGAGCAGTACTTC. This translates into CASSVISGTYEQYF. Full variable domain (missing parts from reference TRBV7-2 and TRBJ2-7): GAGVSQSPSNKVTEKGKDVELRCDPISGHTALYWYRQSLGQGLEFLIYFQGNSAPDKSGLPSDRFSAERTGGSVSTLTIQRTQQEDSAVYLCASSVISGTYEQYFGPGTRLTVT.